The entry below describes one TCR beta chain. Antigen: not known. Germline is not matched at one junction end, which may reflect a read error. This specimen comes from a study of tumor and adjacent non-tumor tissue in lung cancer. RNA was extracted from bulk tissue without any cell sorting. A modified ARM-PCR protocol with three rounds of nested PCR amplified TCRbeta. TCRdb processed the multiplex PCR reads anew with MiXCR; each CDR3 protein has one entry. Here the sample spans approximately 100,000 distinct CDR3 sequences, 75% being singletons. This CDR3 is built from 13 residues. Germline CDR1 SGHAT, CDR2 FQDESV (reference sequence). Regarding the study as a whole: Tumor tissue had significantly higher TCR diversity than normal lung. Top 100 clones took a larger repertoire share in normal lung.

The sequence derives from a woman in her fifties or sixties with non-small cell lung cancer. The V call is TRBV11-1, the J call TRBJ1-1; D remains unclear. Material for sequencing was lung tumor tissue. The CDR3 here is CAGNLELNSEAFF. The DNA of the CDR3 is TGTGCCGGCAACTTAGAATTGAACTCTGAAGCTTTCTTT.